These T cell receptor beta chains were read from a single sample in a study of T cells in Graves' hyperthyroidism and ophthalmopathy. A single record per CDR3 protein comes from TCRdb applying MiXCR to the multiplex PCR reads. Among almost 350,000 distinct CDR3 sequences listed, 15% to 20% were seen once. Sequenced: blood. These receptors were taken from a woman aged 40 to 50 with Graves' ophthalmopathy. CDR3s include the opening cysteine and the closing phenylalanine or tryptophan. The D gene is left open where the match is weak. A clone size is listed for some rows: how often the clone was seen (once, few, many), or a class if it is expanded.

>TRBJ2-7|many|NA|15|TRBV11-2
CASSPIAGTGNEQYF
TGTGCCAGCAGCCCCATCGCTGGGACCGGAAACGAGCAGTACTTC
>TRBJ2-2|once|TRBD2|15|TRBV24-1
CATSEAGEDTGELFF
TGTGCCACCAGTGAAGCGGGAGAGGACACCGGGGAGCTGTTTTTT
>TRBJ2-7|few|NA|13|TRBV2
CASSGDDTYEQYF
TGTGCCAGCAGTGGCGACGATACCTACGAGCAGTACTTC
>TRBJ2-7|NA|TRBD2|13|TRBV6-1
CASNGREVDEQYF
TGTGCCAGCAACGGACGGGAGGTGGACGAGCAGTACTTC
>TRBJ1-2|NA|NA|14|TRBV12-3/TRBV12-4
CASSLVGLIYGYTF
TGTGCCAGCAGTTTAGTAGGGTTAATATATGGCTACACCTTC
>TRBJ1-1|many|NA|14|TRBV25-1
CASRPVGVSTEAFF
TGTGCCAGTCGTCCTGTGGGGGTAAGCACTGAAGCTTTCTTT
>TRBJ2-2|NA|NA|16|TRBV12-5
CASGPDGGRGTGELFF
TGTGCTAGTGGTCCAGACGGGGGGCGCGGTACCGGGGAGCTGTTTTTT
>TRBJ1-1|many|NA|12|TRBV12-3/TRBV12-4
CASSFSTGEAFF
TGTGCCAGCAGTTTTAGCACAGGTGAAGCTTTCTTT
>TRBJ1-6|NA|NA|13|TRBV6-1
CASSQARDSPLHF
TGTGCCAGCAGTCAAGCGAGAGATTCACCCCTCCACTTT
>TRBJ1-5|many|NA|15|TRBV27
CASSFSRGGNQPQHF
TGTGCCAGCAGTTTTTCCAGGGGAGGCAATCAGCCCCAGCATTTT
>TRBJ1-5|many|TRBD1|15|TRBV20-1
CSVLWGTGSYQPQHF
TGCAGTGTCCTCTGGGGGACAGGGTCCTATCAGCCCCAGCATTTT
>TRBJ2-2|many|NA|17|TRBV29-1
CSVRWSRDLTNTGELFF
TGCAGCGTTCGGTGGTCGAGGGACCTTACGAACACCGGGGAGCTGTTTTTT
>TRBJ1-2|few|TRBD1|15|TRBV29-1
CSVEDQTGGNYGYTF
TGCAGCGTTGAAGATCAAACAGGGGGCAACTATGGCTACACCTTC
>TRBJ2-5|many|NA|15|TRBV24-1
CATSDVRDLQETQYF
TGTGCCACCAGTGATGTCCGGGACCTCCAAGAGACCCAGTACTTC
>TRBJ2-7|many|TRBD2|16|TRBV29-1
CSARGEWRARSYEQYF
TGCAGCGCTCGGGGGGAGTGGCGGGCCCGATCCTACGAGCAGTACTTC
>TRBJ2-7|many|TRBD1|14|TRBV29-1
CSVESGQAAYEQYF
TGCAGCGTTGAATCGGGACAGGCCGCCTACGAGCAGTACTTC
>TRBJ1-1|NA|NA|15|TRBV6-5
CASSYLRTLNTEAFF
TGTGCCAGCAGTTACCTTAGGACGCTGAACACTGAAGCTTTCTTT
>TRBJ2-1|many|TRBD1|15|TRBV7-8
CASRADRVRGNEQFF
TGTGCCAGCAGGGCGGACAGGGTACGGGGCAATGAGCAGTTCTTC
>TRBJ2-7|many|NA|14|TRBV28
CASRSPGRGYEQYF
TGTGCCAGCAGATCCCCTGGCAGGGGCTACGAGCAGTACTTC
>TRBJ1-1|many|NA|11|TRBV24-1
CATSQGDEAFF
TGTGCCACCAGCCAAGGAGATGAAGCTTTCTTT
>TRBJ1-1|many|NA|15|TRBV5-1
CASSLEVLMNTEAFF
TGCGCCAGCAGCTTGGAGGTACTTATGAACACTGAAGCTTTCTTT
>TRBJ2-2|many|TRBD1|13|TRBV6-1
CASSRDRVGELFF
TGTGCCAGCAGTCGCGACAGGGTCGGGGAGCTGTTTTTT
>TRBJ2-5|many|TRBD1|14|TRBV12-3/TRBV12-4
CASSPGTGHETQYF
TGTGCCAGCAGTCCCGGGACAGGGCACGAGACCCAGTACTTC
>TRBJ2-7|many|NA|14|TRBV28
CASSLVGIFYEQYF
TGTGCCAGCAGTTTGGTCGGAATCTTCTACGAGCAGTACTTC
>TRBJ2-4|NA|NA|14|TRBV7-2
CASRPGGAKNIQYF
TGTGCCAGCAGACCCGGGGGAGCCAAAAACATTCAGTACTTC
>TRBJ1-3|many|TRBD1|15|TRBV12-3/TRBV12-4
CASRETGGTGNTIYF
TGTGCCAGCCGCGAGACAGGGGGAACTGGAAACACCATATATTTT
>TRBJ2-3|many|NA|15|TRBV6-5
CASSYSNRGVGTQYF
TGTGCCAGCAGTTACTCGAATAGGGGAGTGGGTACGCAGTATTTT
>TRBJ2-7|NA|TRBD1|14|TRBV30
CAWSRGQGSYEQYF
TGTGCCTGGAGTCGGGGACAGGGCTCCTACGAGCAGTACTTC
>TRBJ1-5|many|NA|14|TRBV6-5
CASSSPQGFQPQHF
TGTGCCAGCAGTTCCCCCCAGGGGTTTCAGCCCCAGCATTTT
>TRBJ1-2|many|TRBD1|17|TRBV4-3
CASSQVGTGGSIYGYTF
TGCGCCAGCAGCCAAGTCGGGACAGGGGGTTCGATCTATGGCTACACCTTC
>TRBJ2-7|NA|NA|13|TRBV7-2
CASSWRRGYEQYF
TGTGCCAGCAGCTGGAGGAGGGGGTACGAGCAGTACTTC
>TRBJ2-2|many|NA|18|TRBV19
CASSMSGAGLRNTGELFF
TGTGCCAGTAGTATGTCGGGCGCGGGACTTCGGAACACCGGGGAGCTGTTTTTT
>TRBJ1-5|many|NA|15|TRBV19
CASSLTGNSNQPQHF
TGTGCCAGTAGTCTTACGGGTAATAGCAATCAGCCCCAGCATTTT
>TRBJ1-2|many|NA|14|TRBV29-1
CSVVKLGEGYGYTF
TGCAGCGTTGTGAAGTTGGGGGAGGGCTATGGTTACACCTTC
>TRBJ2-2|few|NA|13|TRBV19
CASRIGDGGELFF
TGTGCCAGTAGGATAGGGGATGGCGGGGAGCTGTTTTTT
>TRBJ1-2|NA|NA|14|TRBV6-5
CASSYLGPSGGYTF
TGTGCCAGCAGTTATCTGGGTCCGTCGGGTGGCTACACCTTC
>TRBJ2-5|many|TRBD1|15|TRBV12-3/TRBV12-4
CASTRRTGGEETQYF
TGTGCCAGCACCAGAAGGACAGGGGGCGAAGAGACCCAGTACTTC
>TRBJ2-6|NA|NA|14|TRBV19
CATRDVLRANVLTF
TGTGCCACTCGGGACGTCCTAAGAGCCAACGTCCTGACTTTC
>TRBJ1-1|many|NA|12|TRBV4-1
CASSQLNAEAFF
TGCGCCAGCAGCCAACTCAACGCTGAAGCTTTCTTT
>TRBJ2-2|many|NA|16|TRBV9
CASSVDGGDGTGELFF
TGTGCCAGCAGCGTAGATGGGGGAGATGGAACCGGGGAGCTGTTTTTT
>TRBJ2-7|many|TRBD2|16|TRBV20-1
CSAIRKERGSFYEQYF
TGCAGTGCTATTCGAAAAGAGCGGGGGTCCTTCTACGAGCAGTACTTC
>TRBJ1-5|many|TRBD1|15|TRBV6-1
CASSRGTESNQPQHF
TGTGCCAGCAGTAGGGGGACAGAGAGCAATCAGCCCCAGCATTTT
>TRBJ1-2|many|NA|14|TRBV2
CASRRTVQDYGYTF
TGTGCCAGCAGGCGGACAGTCCAGGACTATGGCTACACCTTC
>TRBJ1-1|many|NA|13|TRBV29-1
CSVWQATNTEAFF
TGCAGCGTGTGGCAGGCTACGAACACTGAAGCTTTCTTT
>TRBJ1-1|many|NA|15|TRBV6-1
CASSELSGSFTEAFF
TGTGCCAGCAGTGAACTGTCAGGATCTTTCACTGAAGCTTTCTTT
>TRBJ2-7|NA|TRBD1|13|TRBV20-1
CSAGQGRSYEQYF
TGCAGTGCCGGACAGGGGAGGTCATACGAGCAGTACTTC
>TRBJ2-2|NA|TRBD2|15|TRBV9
CASSDETSGTGELFF
TGTGCCAGCAGCGATGAGACTAGCGGGACGGGGGAGCTGTTTTTT
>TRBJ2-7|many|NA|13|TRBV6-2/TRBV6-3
CASSRLPRYEQYF
TGTGCCAGCTCAAGACTCCCGCGGTACGAGCAGTACTTC
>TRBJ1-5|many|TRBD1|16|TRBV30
CAWSPIGQGAHQPQHF
TGTGCCTGGAGTCCCATAGGACAGGGGGCTCATCAGCCCCAGCATTTT
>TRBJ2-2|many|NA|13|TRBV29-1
CSVSRDFTGELFF
TGCAGCGTTTCACGGGACTTCACCGGGGAGCTGTTTTTT
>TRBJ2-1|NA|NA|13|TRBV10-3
CVEGIGEGYEQFF
TGTGTGGAGGGGATAGGGGAAGGCTACGAGCAGTTCTTC
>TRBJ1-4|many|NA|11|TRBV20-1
CSASGYEKLFF
TGCAGTGCTAGCGGGTATGAAAAACTGTTTTTT
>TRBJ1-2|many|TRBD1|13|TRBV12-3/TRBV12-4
CASSYRGRYGYTF
TGTGCCAGCAGTTACAGGGGGCGATATGGCTACACCTTC